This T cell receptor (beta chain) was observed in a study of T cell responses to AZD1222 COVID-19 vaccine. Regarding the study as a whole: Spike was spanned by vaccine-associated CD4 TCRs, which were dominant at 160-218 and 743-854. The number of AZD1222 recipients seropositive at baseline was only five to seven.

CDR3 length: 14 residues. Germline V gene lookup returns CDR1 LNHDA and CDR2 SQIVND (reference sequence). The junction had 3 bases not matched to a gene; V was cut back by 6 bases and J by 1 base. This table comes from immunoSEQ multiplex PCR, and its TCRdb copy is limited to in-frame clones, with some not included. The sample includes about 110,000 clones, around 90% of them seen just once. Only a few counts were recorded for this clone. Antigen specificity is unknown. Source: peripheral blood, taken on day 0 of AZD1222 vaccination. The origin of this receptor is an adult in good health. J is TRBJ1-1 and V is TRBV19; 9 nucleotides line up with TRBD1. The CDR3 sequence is CASRKGQGNTEAFF. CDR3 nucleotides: TGTGCCAGTAGAAAGGGACAGGGGAACACTGAAGCTTTCTTT.